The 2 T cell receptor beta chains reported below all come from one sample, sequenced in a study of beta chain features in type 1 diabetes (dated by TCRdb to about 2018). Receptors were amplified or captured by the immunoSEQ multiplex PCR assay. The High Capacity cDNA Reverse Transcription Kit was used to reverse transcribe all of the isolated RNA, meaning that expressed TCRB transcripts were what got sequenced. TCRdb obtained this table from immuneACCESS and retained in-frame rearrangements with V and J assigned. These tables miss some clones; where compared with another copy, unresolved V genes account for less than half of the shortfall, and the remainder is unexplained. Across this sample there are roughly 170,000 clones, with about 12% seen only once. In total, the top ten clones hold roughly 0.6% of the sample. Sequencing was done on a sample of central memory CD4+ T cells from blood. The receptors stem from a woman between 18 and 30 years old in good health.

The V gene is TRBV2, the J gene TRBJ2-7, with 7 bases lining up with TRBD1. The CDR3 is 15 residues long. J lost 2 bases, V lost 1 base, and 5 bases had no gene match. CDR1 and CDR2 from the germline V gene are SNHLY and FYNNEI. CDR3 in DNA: TGTGCCAGCAGTGAAGGAAACAGGGGAACCTACGAGCAGTACTTC. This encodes CASSEGNRGTYEQYF.

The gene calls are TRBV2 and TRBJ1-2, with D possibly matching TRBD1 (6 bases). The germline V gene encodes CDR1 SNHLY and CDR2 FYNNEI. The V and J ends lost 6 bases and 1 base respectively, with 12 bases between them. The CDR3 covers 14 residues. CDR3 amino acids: CASRGAVNNYGYTF. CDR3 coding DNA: TGTGCCAGCAGGGGGGCCGTGAATAACTATGGCTACACCTTC.